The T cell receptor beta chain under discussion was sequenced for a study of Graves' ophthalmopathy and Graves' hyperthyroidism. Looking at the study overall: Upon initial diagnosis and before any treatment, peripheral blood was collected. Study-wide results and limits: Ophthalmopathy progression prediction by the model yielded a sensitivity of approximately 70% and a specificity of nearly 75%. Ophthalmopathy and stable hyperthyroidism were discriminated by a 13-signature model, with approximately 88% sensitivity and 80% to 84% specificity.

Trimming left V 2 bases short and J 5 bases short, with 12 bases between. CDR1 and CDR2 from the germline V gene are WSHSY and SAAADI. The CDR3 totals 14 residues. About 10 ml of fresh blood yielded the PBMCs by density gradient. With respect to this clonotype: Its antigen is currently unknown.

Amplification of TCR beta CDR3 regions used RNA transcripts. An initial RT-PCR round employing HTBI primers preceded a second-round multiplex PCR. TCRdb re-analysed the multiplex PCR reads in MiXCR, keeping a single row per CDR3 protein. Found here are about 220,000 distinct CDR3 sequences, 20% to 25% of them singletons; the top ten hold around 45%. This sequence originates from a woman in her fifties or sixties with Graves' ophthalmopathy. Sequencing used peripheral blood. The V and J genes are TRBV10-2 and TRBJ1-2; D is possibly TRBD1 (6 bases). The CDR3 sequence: CASSERRGAYGYTF. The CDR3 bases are TGCGCCAGCAGTGAGCGACGGGGGGCTTATGGCTACACCTTC.